The clone carrying this T cell receptor (beta chain) was seen only once. This record belongs to a study of control samples from healthy donors and cancer patients. The CDR3 runs 19 residues. Data came from immunoSEQ multiplex PCR; TCRdb stores just in-frame clones and leaves some out. The data show approximately 70,000 clones, 87% seen once. The sequence was obtained from a woman aged 50 to 65 with head and neck cancer. The rearrangement uses TRBV12-2 and TRBJ1-3. TRBV12-2 is tagged as a pseudogene. The sample consisted of PBMCs. The CDR3 reads CASRCKTSGTRVSGNTIYF. As DNA, the CDR3 is TGTGCAAGTCGCTGTAAGACTTCAGGCACCAGAGTCTCTGGAAACACCATATATTTT.